The 19 T cell receptor beta chains below were found in one sample sequenced in a study of identical twins. TCRdb used MiXCR to reprocess the 5' RACE reads, holding one entry per CDR3 protein. This sample carries roughly 710,000 distinct CDR3 sequences, around 6% of them seen once, and the ten largest clones take around 1.7%. Sequencing used naive T cells sorted from blood. Source of these receptors: a man younger than 35 in good health.

This clonotype was seen ten or more times. This chain uses TRBV12-3 or TRBV12-4 with TRBJ2-5; D is possibly TRBD1 (7 bases). V was shortened by 6 bases and J by 3 bases, with 17 bases between the two germline ends. CDR3 length: 15 residues. The chain's CDR3 is CASSRQGGSEETQYF. The CDR3 coding sequence is TGTGCCAGCAGCCGTCAGGGGGGATCTGAAGAGACCCAGTACTTC.

This clonotype was picked up many times. This sequence joins TRBV12-3 or TRBV12-4 and TRBJ2-7, with D possibly TRBD1 on 6 matching bases. The CDR3 spans 12 residues. V shed 8 bases and J shed 4 bases, with 12 bases lying between them. As DNA, the CDR3 is TGTGCCAGCGGCCGGACAGCTTACGAGCAGTACGTC. It yields the protein CASGRTAYEQYV.

In this sample, this clonotype turned up many times. The rearrangement uses TRBV29-1 and TRBJ2-7; 7 bases match TRBD2. This CDR3 region has 14 residues. V lost 7 bases to trimming and J lost 2 bases; unmatched junction nucleotides: 11. The germline V gene has CDR1 SQVTM and CDR2 ANQGSEA. CDR3 sequence reads: CSARGVGGPYEQYF. The CDR3, as DNA: TGCAGCGCCCGGGGGGTTGGGGGACCCTACGAGCAGTACTTC.

The V and J genes are TRBV20-1 and TRBJ2-1; D is undetermined. The CDR3 extends over 16 amino acids. Trimming left V 6 bases short and J 3 bases short, with 21 bases between. In germline, CDR1 is DFQATT, CDR2 SNEGSKA (reference sequence). The CDR3 nucleotides are TGCAGTGCCCATTTATCGAGACAAATATTCTACAATGAGCAGTTCTTC. Protein product: CSAHLSRQIFYNEQFF.

The V call is TRBV5-1, the J call TRBJ2-3; D gene uncertain. The CDR3 sequence is 14 residues long. V lost 2 bases and J lost 4, with 11 bases in between. Germline V lookup: CDR1 SGHRS, CDR2 YFSETQ. CDR3 sequence reads: CASSLRLAPDTQYF. Here the CDR3 DNA reads TGCGCCAGCAGCTTACGGTTGGCACCAGATACGCAGTATTTT.

This clonotype occurred a few times. The chain employs TRBV2 and TRBJ2-2; no clear D gene. This CDR3 spans 14 amino acids. V lost 8 bases to trimming and J lost 8 bases, with 18 bases between them. The V gene's germline CDR1 is SNHLY and CDR2 FYNNEI. CDR3 amino acids: CASRRTTSTGELFF. CDR3 nucleotides: TGTGCCAGCCGCAGAACGACCTCAACGGGGGAGCTGTTTTTT.

This clonotype was observed at least ten times. V is TRBV27 and J is TRBJ2-3; D is perhaps TRBD2 (5 bases). Germline V gene lookup returns CDR1 MNHEY and CDR2 SMNVEV (reference sequence). V was shortened by 7 bases and J by 4 bases, with 15 bases between the two germline ends. There are 14 residues in the CDR3. The CDR3 coding sequence is TGTGCCAGCACCCCCGGTGCGAGGGCAGATACGCAGTATTTT. It encodes CASTPGARADTQYF.

This sequence joins TRBV27 and TRBJ2-7, with TRBD2 matching 8 bases. The CDR3 contains 20 residues. Trimming cost V 5 bases and J 0 bases; bases outside gene matches: 21. The germline gives CDR1 MNHEY, CDR2 SMNVEV (reference sequence). CDR3 region: CASSPRRRGLAIPGSYEQYV. The CDR3 nucleotides read TGTGCCAGCAGTCCCCGCCGTCGCGGACTAGCCATCCCTGGCTCCTACGAGCAGTACGTC.

This clonotype appeared a few times. This chain uses TRBV14 with TRBJ1-1, with D possibly matching TRBD1 (5 bases). CDR1 is SGHDN and CDR2 is FVKESK in the germline V gene. Trimming cost V 0 bases and J 3 bases, with 8 bases left between them. The CDR3 spans 14 residues. In DNA form, the CDR3 reads TGTGCCAGCAGCCAAGATGGGACGGACACTGAAGCTTTCTTT. Encoded protein: CASSQDGTDTEAFF.

This clonotype was recorded many times. J is TRBJ2-7 and V is TRBV20-1; D not resolved. The CDR3 has 11 residues. V lost 2 bases to trimming and J lost 4 bases, with 6 bases between them. Germline-derived CDR1 and CDR2 are DFQATT and SNEGSKA (reference sequence). The CDR3 bases are TGCAGTGCTAGACTAACGTACGAGCAGTACTTC. Its protein is CSARLTYEQYF.

The chain recombines TRBV7-9 with TRBJ2-7, with D perhaps TRBD2 (6 bases). This CDR3 has 16 residues. V was cut by 4 bases and J by 3 bases, with 19 bases left in between. Germline V lookup: CDR1 SEHNR, CDR2 FQNEAQ (reference sequence). The CDR3 coding sequence is TGTGCCAGCAGCTCCACAGTCCCGGGGGAGAACTACGAGCAGTACGTC. This translates into CASSSTVPGENYEQYV.

Many counts were recorded for this clonotype. This rearrangement joins TRBV2 to TRBJ2-7, with 11 bases that match TRBD2. Unmatched junction bases numbered 5, after V lost 3 bases and J lost 1 base. CDR3 length equals 16 residues. Germline CDR1 reads SNHLY; CDR2 reads FYNNEI. The CDR3 region is CASSDLGTSGSYEQYF. In DNA form, the CDR3 reads TGTGCCAGCAGTGACCTTGGGACTAGCGGATCCTACGAGCAGTACTTC.

The chain employs TRBV7-8 and TRBJ2-6; a weak D match, TRBD2 (5 bases). The V gene's germline CDR1 is SGHVS and CDR2 FQNEAQ. V was trimmed by 7 bases and J by 4 bases, leaving 14 bases between them. The CDR3 spans 15 residues. The CDR3 DNA sequence: TGTGCCAGCACTCCCCTAGCCCAGGGGGCCAACGTCCTGACTTTC. It codes for CASTPLAQGANVLTF.

In its sample, this clonotype was seen many times. This rearrangement joins TRBV12-5 to TRBJ2-3; D gene ambiguous. The germline V gene has CDR1 LGHNT and CDR2 FRNRAP. This CDR3 has 13 amino acids. The V gene lost 4 bases and the J gene lost 0 bases, with 5 bases spanning the gap. CDR3 DNA sequence: TGTGCTAGTGGTTCCGGAAGCACAGATACGCAGTATTTT. The encoded protein is CASGSGSTDTQYF. The full variable domain, rest sourced from reference TRBV12-5 and TRBJ2-3, is DARVTQTPRHKVTEMGQEVTMRCQPILGHNTVFWYRQTMMQGLELLAYFRNRAPLDDSGMPKDRFSAEMPDATLATLKIQPSEPRDSAVYFCASGSGSTDTQYFGPGTRLTVL.

In its sample, this clonotype was seen many times. This rearrangement joins TRBV12-3 or TRBV12-4 to TRBJ1-2; 8 nucleotides agree with TRBD1. V trimming: 5 bases; J trimming: 7 bases; junction bases outside the gene matches: 12. The CDR3 consists of 15 residues. In nucleotides, the CDR3 is TGTGCCAGCAGTGAATCACAGGGGGTGGGAAGTGGCTACACCTTC. It is translated as CASSESQGVGSGYTF.

Ten or more counts support this clonotype. The V gene is TRBV20-1, the J gene TRBJ2-5; D perhaps matches TRBD2 (5 bases). CDR1 is DFQATT and CDR2 is SNEGSKA in the germline V gene (reference sequence). The CDR3 extends over 14 amino acids. V was trimmed by 7 bases and J by 5 bases, leaving 20 bases between them. CDR3 residues: CSGVSGSICETQYF. CDR3 nucleotides: TGCAGTGGCGTGAGTGGGAGTATTTGCGAGACCCAGTACTTC.

Written as DNA, the CDR3 is TGTGCCAGCAGCTCTAGCGGGGGCACAGAGACCCAGTACTTC. Translating it yields CASSSSGGTETQYF. V is TRBV7-2 and J is TRBJ2-5; 10 bases are a match to TRBD2. Trimming at V came to 4 bases and at J to 4 bases, leaving 3 bases not matched to a gene. Per germline, CDR1 SGHTA and CDR2 FQGNSA. The CDR3 has 14 residues.

A remark on this clonotype: With a much larger clone just one base away, this may be a read error. Without the conserved terminal phenylalanine or tryptophan, this CDR3 likely stems from a read error. The V call is TRBV27, the J call TRBJ2-5; D may correspond to TRBD1 or TRBD2 (5 bases each). Germline assignment: CDR1 MNHEY and CDR2 SMNVEV (reference sequence). Between the trimmed V and J ends, which lost 4 bases and 2 bases, there was a span of 14 bases. The CDR3 length is 15 residues. For the CDR3, the DNA is TGTGCCAGCAGTTATAGGGACCGAAGACAAGAGACCCAGTACATC. Translating gives CASSYRDRRQETQYI.

CDR3 residues: CASTQGSQETQYF. In nucleotides, the CDR3 is TGTGCCAGCACCCAGGGGTCTCAAGAGACCCAGTACTTC. The V gene is TRBV6-2 or TRBV6-3, the J gene TRBJ2-5; D possibly corresponds to TRBD1 (6 bases). Looked up from germline, CDR1 is MNHEY and CDR2 is SVGEGT. The ends were cut back, 7 bases at V and 2 bases at J, with 11 bases in the middle. The CDR3 contains 13 residues.